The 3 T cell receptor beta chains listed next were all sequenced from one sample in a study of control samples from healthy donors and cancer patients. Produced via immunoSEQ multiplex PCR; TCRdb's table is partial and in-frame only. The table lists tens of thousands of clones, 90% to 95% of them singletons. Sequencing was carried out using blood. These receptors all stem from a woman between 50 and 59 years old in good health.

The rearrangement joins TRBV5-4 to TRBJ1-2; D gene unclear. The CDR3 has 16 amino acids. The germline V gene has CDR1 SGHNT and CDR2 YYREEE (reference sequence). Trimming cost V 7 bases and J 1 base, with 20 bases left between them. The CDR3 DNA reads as TGTGCCAGCTCCGGACCTCGAAGTAACATTAACTATGGCTACACCTTC. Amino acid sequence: CASSGPRSNINYGYTF. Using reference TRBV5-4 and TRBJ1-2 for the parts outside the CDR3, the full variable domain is ETGVTQSPTHLIKTRGQQVTLRCSSQSGHNTVSWYQQALGQGPQFIFQYYREEENGRGNFPPRFSGLQFPNYSSELNVNALELDDSALYLCASSGPRSNINYGYTFGSGTRLTVV.

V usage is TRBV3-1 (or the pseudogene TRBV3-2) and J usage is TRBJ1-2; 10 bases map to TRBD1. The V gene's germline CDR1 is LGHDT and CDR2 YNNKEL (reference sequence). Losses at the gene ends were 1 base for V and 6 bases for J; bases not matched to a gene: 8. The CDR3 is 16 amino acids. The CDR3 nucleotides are TGTGCCAGCAGCCAAGTATTCACCGGGACAGGGGATGGCTACACCTTC. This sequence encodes CASSQVFTGTGDGYTF.

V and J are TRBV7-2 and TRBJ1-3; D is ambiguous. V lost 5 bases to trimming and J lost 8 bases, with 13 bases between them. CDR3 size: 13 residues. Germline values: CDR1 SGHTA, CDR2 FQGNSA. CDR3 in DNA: TGTGCCAGCAGCCGGATACAAGGAGACACCATATATTTT. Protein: CASSRIQGDTIYF.